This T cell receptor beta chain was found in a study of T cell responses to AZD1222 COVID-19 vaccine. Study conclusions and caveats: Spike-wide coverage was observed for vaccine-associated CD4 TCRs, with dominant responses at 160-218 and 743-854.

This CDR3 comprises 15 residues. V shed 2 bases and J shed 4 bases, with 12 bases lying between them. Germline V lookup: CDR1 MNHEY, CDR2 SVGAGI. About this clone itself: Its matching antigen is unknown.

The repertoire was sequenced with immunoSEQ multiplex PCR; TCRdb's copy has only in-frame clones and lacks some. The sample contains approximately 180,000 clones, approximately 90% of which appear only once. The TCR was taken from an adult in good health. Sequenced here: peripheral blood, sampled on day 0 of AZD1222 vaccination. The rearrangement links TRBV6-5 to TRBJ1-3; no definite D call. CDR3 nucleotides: TGTGCCAGCAGTTACGCCCGGCCCGCCGGAAACACCATATATTTT. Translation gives CASSYARPAGNTIYF.